These 23 T cell receptor beta chains were sequenced from one sample in a study of T cell clonality in common variable immunodeficiency. Study outcomes and limitations: In common variable immunodeficiency, TCR beta chains reportedly carried fewer deletions and N-nucleotide insertions.

Their recognized antigens are unknown. Profiling relied on immunoSEQ multiplex PCR, and the TCRdb table lists in-frame clones only, not all of them. Recorded here are about 32,000 clones, none singletons. Sequenced: peripheral blood mononuclear cells. The receptors come from a human donor with common variable immunodeficiency.

This clone was counted only a few times. The observed sequence ends 3 residues before the CDR3 terminus, with the missing tail filled in from the germline J gene. The chain joins TRBV2 to TRBJ2-2; 7 bases match TRBD1. This CDR3 spans 14 amino acids. Losses at the gene ends were 8 bases for V and 2 bases for J; bases not matched to a gene: 5. Germline-derived CDR1 and CDR2 are SNHLY and FYNNEI. The sequenced CDR3 bases are TGTGCCAGCCACAGGGGTTACAACACCGGGGAG. Amino acid sequence: CASHRGYNTGE. The full CDR3 is CASHRGYNTGELFF.

On this clone itself: With the read ending 3 residues before the CDR3 end, the germline J gene is used to fill in that end. J is TRBJ1-1 and V is TRBV7-9, with D possibly matching TRBD1 (6 bases). The CDR3 is 14 amino acids. The V and J ends lost 5 bases and 4 bases respectively, with 14 bases between them. CDR1 SEHNR and CDR2 FQNEAQ come from the germline V gene (reference sequence). Partial CDR3 DNA: TGTGCCAGCAGCCTTAAGGGGGAGGGCACTGAA. It translates to CASSLKGEGTE. The full CDR3 protein reads CASSLKGEGTEAFF.

This clone occurred many times. The CDR3 end is not reached by the read, which stops 3 residues before it; the germline J gene fills it in. The rearrangement links TRBV5-6 to TRBJ2-3; D is unclear. The CDR3 totals 13 residues. CDR1 is SGHDT, CDR2 YYEEEE, per germline. V dropped 4 bases and J dropped 0 bases, with 6 bases sitting between them. The CDR3 DNA, read in part, is TGTGCCAGCAGCCGGGTTAGCACAGATACG. It is translated as CASSRVSTDT. In full, the CDR3 is CASSRVSTDTQYF. Combining the CDR3 with reference TRBV5-6 and TRBJ2-3 gives the whole variable domain DAGVTQSPTHLIKTRGQQVTLRCSPKSGHDTVSWYQQALGQGPQFIFQYYEEEERQRGNFPDRFSGHQFPNYSSELNVNALLLGDSALYLCASSRVSTDTQYFGPGTRLTVL.

There are many counts of this clone. The CDR3: CASRGQGGADTQYF. CDR3 DNA, as far as it was read: TGCGCCAGCAGAGGACAGGGGGGGGCAGATACG. This rearrangement joins TRBV5-1 to TRBJ2-3; the match to TRBD1 covers 10 bases. The read terminates 3 residues before the CDR3 end, so the remaining end is supplied by the germline J gene. The CDR3 is 14 residues long. V gave up 5 bases and J gave up 4 bases; unmatched junction bases: 4. Germline V gives CDR1 SGHRS, CDR2 YFSETQ. The full variable domain, its missing parts supplied by reference TRBV5-1 and TRBJ2-3, is KAGVTQTPRYLIKTRGQQVTLSCSPISGHRSVSWYQQTPGQGLQFLFEYFSETQRNKGNFPGRFSGRQFSNSRSEMNVSTLELGDSALYLCASRGQGGADTQYFGPGTRLTVL.

Concerning this clone itself: The sequence runs out 3 residues before the end of the CDR3; the remainder is reconstructed from the germline J gene. The rearrangement links TRBV30 to TRBJ2-7, with 7 bases that match TRBD1. J lost 1 base, V lost 0 bases, and 3 bases had no gene match. The CDR3 runs 14 residues. Germline-derived CDR1 and CDR2 are GTSNPN and SVGIG (reference sequence). CDR3 in amino acids: CAWSVGGRSYEQYF. Incomplete CDR3 DNA: TGTGCCTGGAGTGTAGGGGGCCGGTCCTACGAG.

The table lists this clone with a few counts. The germline gene is not matched at one end of the junction; a read error may be the cause. The read finishes 3 residues shy of the CDR3 end, and the germline J gene is used to complete it. The J gene is TRBJ2-7, the V gene TRBV7-3; no firm D call. Germline-derived CDR1 and CDR2 are SGHTA and FQGTGA. The CDR3 spans 13 residues. The sequenced part of the CDR3 DNA is TGTTCCAGCAGCTTAAATGGCGGTCGCGAG. It encodes CSSSLNGGRE. The whole CDR3 region reads CSSSLNGGREQYF.

Partial CDR3 DNA: TGTGCCAGCAGTCTAACCCATACTAGCGGGGGGGCTCAAGAGACC. Translated, it gives CASSLTHTSGGAQET. The CDR3 in its entirety is CASSLTHTSGGAQETQYF. The chain links TRBV7-7 to TRBJ2-5, with 13 bases matching TRBD2. Read coverage stops 3 residues before the CDR3 terminus; the germline J gene supplies the remainder. Trimming removed 6 bases from V and 2 bases from J; junction bases left unmatched: 12. The CDR3 is 18 amino acids. The germline gives CDR1 SSHAT, CDR2 FNYEAQ (reference sequence).

At least ten counts were recorded for this clone. Read sequence stops 3 residues before the CDR3 end, and the germline J gene provides the missing end. The rearrangement uses TRBV5-4 and TRBJ2-3; no clear D. CDR1 and CDR2 from the germline V gene are SGHNT and YYREEE (reference sequence). V lost 0 bases and J lost 2, with 13 bases in between. This CDR3 spans 16 amino acids. The CDR3 is CASSLAVVRSTDTQYF. The CDR3 bases that were read are TGTGCCAGCAGCTTGGCCGTAGTCCGGTCCACAGATACG.

At least ten counts were recorded for this clone. The read gets to within 3 residues of the CDR3 end, and the germline J gene fills in the rest. The V gene is TRBV29-1, the J gene TRBJ2-2; 10 bases are a match to TRBD2. The trim removed 5 bases at V and 6 bases at J, leaving 12 bases unmatched. CDR3 length: 16 residues. In germline, CDR1 is SQVTM, CDR2 ANQGSEA. The CDR3 loop is CSVLSGGPPLAGELFF. The DNA read from the CDR3 is TGCAGCGTTCTTAGCGGGGGGCCCCCGTTAGCCGGGGAG.

In the case of this clone: The read finishes 3 residues shy of the CDR3 end, and the germline J gene is used to complete it. V gene TRBV2 combines with J gene TRBJ1-5; D is unresolved. Germline V gene data show CDR1 as SNHLY and CDR2 as FYNNEI. The CDR3 totals 14 residues. Trimming cost V 5 bases and J 5 bases, with 13 bases left between them. The DNA read from the CDR3 is TGTGCCAGCAGTCAGCAGGTGACCGATCAGCCC. Translation: CASSQQVTDQP. The entire CDR3 is CASSQQVTDQPQHF.

With respect to this clone: Read coverage stops 3 residues before the CDR3 terminus; the germline J gene supplies the remainder. This sequence joins TRBV30 and TRBJ2-7; D remains ambiguous. V was pared by 0 bases and J by 4 bases, with 16 bases between. Looked up from germline, CDR1 is GTSNPN and CDR2 is SVGIG (reference sequence). This CDR3 spans 15 amino acids. The CDR3 here is CAWSVASGEAYEQYF. CDR3 bases read: TGTGCCTGGAGTGTCGCGTCGGGTGAGGCTTACGAG. The full variable domain, completed using reference TRBV30 and TRBJ2-7, is SQTIHQWPATLVQPVGSPLSLECTVEGTSNPNLYWYRQAAGRGLQLLFYSVGIGQISSEVPQNLSASRPQDRQFILSSKKLLLSDSGFYLCAWSVASGEAYEQYFGPGTRLTVT.

A remark on this clone: Read coverage stops 3 residues before the CDR3 terminus; the germline J gene supplies the remainder. This chain uses TRBV11-2 with TRBJ1-2, with D tentatively TRBD1 (6 bases). The V gene's germline CDR1 is SGHAT and CDR2 FQNNGV. The CDR3 has 14 residues. The V and J ends lost 2 bases and 6 bases respectively, with 13 bases between them. The chain's CDR3 is CASSLWGLWDGYTF. CDR3 bases read: TGTGCCAGCAGCTTATGGGGGCTTTGGGATGGC.

In this sample, this clone turned up a few times. The CDR3 DNA, read in part, is TGTGCCAGCAGCTTATTGCCACAGGGTAATTCACCC. Protein sequence: CASSLLPQGNSP. The whole CDR3 sequence is CASSLLPQGNSPLHF. The chain recombines TRBV7-9 with TRBJ1-6, with D possibly TRBD1 on 6 matching bases. The sequenced fragment ends 3 residues before the CDR3 boundary, so the rest is inferred from the germline J gene. Germline CDR1 SEHNR, CDR2 FQNEAQ (reference sequence). The CDR3 has 15 amino acids. V dropped 2 bases and J dropped 6 bases, with 11 bases sitting between them.

This clone was detected only a few times. The read halts 3 residues ahead of the CDR3 end, with the missing end drawn from the germline J gene. V and J are TRBV7-1 and TRBJ1-1, with D possibly being TRBD1 (6 bases). TRBV7-1 is reported as an ORF; its role is uncertain. This CDR3 region has 20 residues. Incomplete CDR3 DNA: TGTGCCAGCAGCTCCTGGGCCCAGGGCAGGGGTTTATCGGGGTCGCCGGTT. It is translated as CASSSWAQGRGLSGSPV. The CDR3 in full is CASSSWAQGRGLSGSPVAFF.

In this sample, this clone turned up a few times. The CDR3 end is not reached by the read, which stops 3 residues before it; the germline J gene fills it in. The J gene is TRBJ2-5, the V gene TRBV20-1; D not resolved. This CDR3 comprises 11 residues. Trimming removed 1 base from V and 2 bases from J, with 2 bases in between. Germline values: CDR1 DFQATT, CDR2 SNEGSKA (reference sequence). The CDR3: CSARAQETQYF. The CDR3 DNA, read in part, is TGCAGTGCTAGAGCTCAAGAGACC.

This clone was seen more than once but under ten times. The read halts 3 residues ahead of the CDR3 end, with the missing end drawn from the germline J gene. This rearrangement joins TRBV30 to TRBJ1-2, with D possibly being TRBD1 (5 bases). CDR1 is GTSNPN and CDR2 is SVGIG in the germline V gene (reference sequence). V was shortened by 0 bases and J by 3 bases, with 17 bases between the two germline ends. This CDR3 comprises 16 residues. The sequenced CDR3 bases are TGTGCCTGGAGTGTGGGTTGGAAGGGGAGGGACTATGGC. As protein: CAWSVGWKGRDYG. The full CDR3 reads CAWSVGWKGRDYGYTF.

This clone has just a few counts. Read coverage stops 3 residues before the CDR3 terminus; the germline J gene supplies the remainder. The chain uses TRBV7-3 and TRBJ2-7, with D tentatively TRBD1 (6 bases). Trimming pared 2 bases from V and 6 bases from J, leaving 14 bases between. The CDR3 totals 14 residues. Germline values: CDR1 SGHTA, CDR2 FQGTGA. The sequenced CDR3 bases are TGTGCCAGCAGCTTATTCCCAGGGGTCGGCGAG. It yields the protein CASSLFPGVGE. In full, the CDR3 is CASSLFPGVGEQYF.

This clone was recorded many times. The read comes to an end 3 residues before the CDR3 does, leaving the germline J gene to fill in the end. The chain couples TRBV20-1 to TRBJ1-2, with 10 bases matching TRBD1. V shed 6 bases, J shed 4 bases, and the junction held 5 bases outside the gene matches. Per the germline V gene, CDR1 is DFQATT and CDR2 is SNEGSKA (reference sequence). The CDR3 has 13 residues. The CDR3 here is CSASDRGLYGYTF. The CDR3 DNA, read in part, is TGCAGTGCATCCGACAGGGGGCTCTATGGC.

This clone showed up many times. With the read ending 3 residues before the CDR3 end, the germline J gene is used to fill in that end. This rearrangement joins TRBV30 to TRBJ1-2; TRBD1 matches at 7 bases. Germline V gene lookup returns CDR1 GTSNPN and CDR2 SVGIG (reference sequence). The CDR3 runs 11 residues. The part of the CDR3 DNA that was read is TGTGCCTGGGAGGGGGCGCCAGGC. Translating gives CAWEGAPG. The full CDR3 reads CAWEGAPGYTF.

A few counts support this clone. The missing CDR3 end, 3 residues past where the read stops, is filled in from the germline J gene. The V call is TRBV30, the J call TRBJ1-6; 7 bases are a match to TRBD1. Trimming removed 4 bases from V and 3 bases from J; junction bases left unmatched: 9. The germline CDR1 and CDR2 sequences are GTSNPN and SVGIG (reference sequence). The CDR3 contains 16 residues. CDR3 DNA (partial): TGTGCCTGGATTCCGCCGACAGGGATCTATAATTCACCC. Translated, it gives CAWIPPTGIYNSP. The complete CDR3 sequence is CAWIPPTGIYNSPLHF.

This clone was seen repeatedly, ten times or more. The DNA ends 3 residues before the CDR3 does, and the rest of the CDR3 is filled in from the germline J gene. J is TRBJ1-1 and V is TRBV7-9; tentative D call: TRBD1 (6 bases). Germline V lookup: CDR1 SEHNR, CDR2 FQNEAQ (reference sequence). The CDR3 runs 14 residues. The ends were cut back, 5 bases at V and 5 bases at J, with 15 bases in the middle. The sequenced part of the CDR3 DNA is TGTGCCAGCAGCACAGGACAGTTCTTTACTGAA. Translation gives CASSTGQFFTE. The complete CDR3 protein is CASSTGQFFTEAFF.

As regards this clone: The read falls 3 residues short of the CDR3 end, and the missing part is taken from the germline J gene. J is TRBJ1-1 and V is TRBV7-9, with D possibly being TRBD1 (5 bases). Trimming pared 5 bases from V and 4 bases from J, leaving 17 bases between. The CDR3 contains 15 residues. Germline V gene data show CDR1 as SEHNR and CDR2 as FQNEAQ (reference sequence). CDR3 DNA, as far as it was read: TGTGCCAGCAGCCCTGCTGACAGAAGGAGCACTGAA. Protein: CASSPADRRSTE. The whole CDR3 sequence reads CASSPADRRSTEAFF.

A few counts support this clone. The CDR3 loop reads CASSLQMNTEAFF. Partial CDR3 DNA: TGTGCCAGCAGCTTACAGATGAACACTGAA. The chain is built from TRBV7-7 and TRBJ1-1; D is uncertain. The read terminates 3 residues ahead of where the CDR3 ends, so the germline J gene completes it. The germline V and J ends were trimmed by 2 bases and 0 bases, with 4 bases remaining between them. In germline, CDR1 is SSHAT, CDR2 FNYEAQ (reference sequence). This CDR3 has 13 amino acids.